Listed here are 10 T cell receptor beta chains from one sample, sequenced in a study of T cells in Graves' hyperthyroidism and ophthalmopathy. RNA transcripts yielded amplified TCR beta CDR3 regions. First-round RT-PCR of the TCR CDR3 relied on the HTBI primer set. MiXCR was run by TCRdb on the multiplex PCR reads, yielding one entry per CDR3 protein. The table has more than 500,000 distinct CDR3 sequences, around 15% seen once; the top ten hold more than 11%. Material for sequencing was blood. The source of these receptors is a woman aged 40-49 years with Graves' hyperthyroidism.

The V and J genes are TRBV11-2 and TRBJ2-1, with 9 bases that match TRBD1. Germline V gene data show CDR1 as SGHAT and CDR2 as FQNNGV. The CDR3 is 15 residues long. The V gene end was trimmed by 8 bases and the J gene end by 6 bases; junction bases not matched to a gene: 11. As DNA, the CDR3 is TGTGCCAGCGCCTCGGGACAGGGATCGTTCAATGAGCAGTTCTTC. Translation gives CASASGQGSFNEQFF.

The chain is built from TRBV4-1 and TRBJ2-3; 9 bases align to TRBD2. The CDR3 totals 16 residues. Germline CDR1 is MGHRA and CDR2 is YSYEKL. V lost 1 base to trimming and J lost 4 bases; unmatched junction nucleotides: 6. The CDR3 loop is CASSQVPSGVPDTQYF. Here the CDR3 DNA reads TGCGCCAGCAGCCAAGTTCCTAGCGGGGTACCAGATACGCAGTATTTT.

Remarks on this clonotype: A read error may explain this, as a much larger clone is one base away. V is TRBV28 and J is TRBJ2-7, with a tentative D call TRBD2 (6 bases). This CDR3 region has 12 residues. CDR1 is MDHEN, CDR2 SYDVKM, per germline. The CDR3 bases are TGTGCCAGCAGCGAATTGGGGGAGGAGCAGAACTTC. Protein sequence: CASSELGEEQNF. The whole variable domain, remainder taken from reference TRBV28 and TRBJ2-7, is DVKVTQSSRYLVKRTGEKVFLECVQDMDHENMFWYRQDPGLGLRLIYFSYDVKMKEKGDIPEGYSVSREKKERFSLILESASTNQTSMYLCASSELGEEQNFGPGTRLTVT.

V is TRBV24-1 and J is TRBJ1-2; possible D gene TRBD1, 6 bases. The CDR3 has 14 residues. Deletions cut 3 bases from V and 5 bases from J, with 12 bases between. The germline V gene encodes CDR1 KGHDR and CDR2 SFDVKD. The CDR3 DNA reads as TGTGCCACCAGTGATCAGAATACAGGGTATGGCTACACCTTC. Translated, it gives CATSDQNTGYGYTF.

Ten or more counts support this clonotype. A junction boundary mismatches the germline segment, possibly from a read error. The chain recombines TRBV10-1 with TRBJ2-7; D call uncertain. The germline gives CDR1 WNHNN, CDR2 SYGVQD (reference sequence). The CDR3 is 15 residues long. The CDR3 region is CASSENPAPSDEQYF. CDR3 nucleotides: TGCGCCAGCAGTGAGAATCCCGCGCCCTCCGACGAGCAGTACTTC.

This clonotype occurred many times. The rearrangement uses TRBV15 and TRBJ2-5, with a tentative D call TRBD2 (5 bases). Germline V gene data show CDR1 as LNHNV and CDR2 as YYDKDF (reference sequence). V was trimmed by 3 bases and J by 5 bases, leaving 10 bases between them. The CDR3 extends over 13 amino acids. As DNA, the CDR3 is TGTGCCACCAGCAGTCGGGGTCCGGAGACCCAGTACTTC. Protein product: CATSSRGPETQYF.

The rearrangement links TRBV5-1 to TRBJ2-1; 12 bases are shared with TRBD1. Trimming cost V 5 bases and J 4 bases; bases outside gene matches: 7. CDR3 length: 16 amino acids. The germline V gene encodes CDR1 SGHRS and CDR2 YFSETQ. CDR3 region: CASRTGTGGLYNEQFF. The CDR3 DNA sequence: TGCGCCAGCAGAACTGGGACAGGGGGCCTGTACAATGAGCAGTTCTTC. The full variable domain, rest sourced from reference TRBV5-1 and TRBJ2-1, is KAGVTQTPRYLIKTRGQQVTLSCSPISGHRSVSWYQQTPGQGLQFLFEYFSETQRNKGNFPGRFSGRQFSNSRSEMNVSTLELGDSALYLCASRTGTGGLYNEQFFGPGTRLTVL.

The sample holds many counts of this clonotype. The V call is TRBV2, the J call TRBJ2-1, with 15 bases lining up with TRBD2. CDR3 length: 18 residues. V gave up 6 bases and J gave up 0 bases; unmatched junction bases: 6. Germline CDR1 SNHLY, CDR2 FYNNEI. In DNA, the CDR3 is TGTGCCAGCAGCCCGGGACTAGCGGGAGGTAGCTCCTACAATGAGCAGTTCTTC. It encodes CASSPGLAGGSSYNEQFF.

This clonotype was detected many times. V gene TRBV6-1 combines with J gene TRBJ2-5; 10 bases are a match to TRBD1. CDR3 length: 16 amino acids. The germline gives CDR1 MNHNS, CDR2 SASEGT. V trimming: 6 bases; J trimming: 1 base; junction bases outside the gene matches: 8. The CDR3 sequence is CASSIGQGGSQETQYF. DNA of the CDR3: TGTGCCAGCAGCATCGGACAGGGGGGTTCCCAAGAGACCCAGTACTTC.

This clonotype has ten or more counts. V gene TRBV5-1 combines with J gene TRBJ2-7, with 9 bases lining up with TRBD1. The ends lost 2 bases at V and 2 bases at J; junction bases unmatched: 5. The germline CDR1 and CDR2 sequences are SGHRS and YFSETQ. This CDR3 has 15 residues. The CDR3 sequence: CASSFPGQGPYEQYF. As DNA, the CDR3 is TGCGCCAGCAGCTTTCCGGGACAGGGCCCCTACGAGCAGTACTTC.